This TCR beta chain stems from a study of cytomegalovirus exposure and HLA in healthy donors (dated by TCRdb to about 2017). For context, the study as a whole: According to an earlier analysis of a few hundred of the donors, about 190 million T cells yielded 90 million to 130 million unique TCR beta sequences and 276 Gb of sequence data. About 300 gigabases of sequencing data and approximately 80 million unique TCR sequences were included in an early release covering over 600 HLA-typed donors. The genetic ancestry cluster associated with self-reported Caucasian donors included about 81% of the 300 to 450 genotyped donors. The study aimed to test whether cataloging public T cell receptors could reveal signatures of past pathogen exposure. The study used immunosequencing to profile the T cell repertoires of under 700 subjects and linked those repertoires to cytomegalovirus serostatus. Besides the first cohort of roughly 640 subjects, a separate validation cohort made up of over a hundred different subjects was used. High-throughput TCR immunosequencing, statistical association of individual TCRs with disease status, and machine learning were combined to predict cytomegalovirus infection status. A later analysis re-analyzed previously published TCR beta repertoires from about 730 donors and added high-resolution HLA genotyping to study TCR occurrence patterns. In the later analysis, no new phenotypic data were used to find candidate immune exposures; instead, reliance was placed on TCR beta sequences and their occurrence across donors. An earlier analysis of approximately 640 of the donors applied high-throughput TCR beta sequencing to assess whether each TCR beta V gene segment acted as functional or pseudogenic. Donor age, sex, ethnicity and CMV serostatus were compiled together with the repertoire data. In a later genetic analysis, genome-wide SNP genotypes for about three fifths of the roughly 670 donors were used, and that subset was treated as a discovery cohort. Every repertoire in the discovery cohort had been generated on one and the same sequencing platform. Both class I and class II loci were covered by HLA typing, at four-digit resolution. Typing coverage differed by locus: A, B, C, DRB1 and DQB1 were typed in about 620-630 donors, DQA1 in about 500, DPA1 in roughly 590, and DPB1 in roughly 450. Several DR-DQ haplotypes were treated as single units for association and clustering because of strong linkage in the cohort. Among almost 400 genotyped donors of the cohort, an average of around 240,000 unique TCR beta nucleotide sequences were sequenced per donor, roughly 20% of them non-productive. Broad study findings and their caveats: In this cohort, only TCR beta chains were sequenced, and detectable features were limited by the absence of alpha or paired-chain data. In a later analysis, several top co-occurrence clusters were reported to appear linked to parvovirus B19, influenza, CMV and Epstein-Barr virus. Roughly uniform sequencing depth across donors was assumed in presence/absence analyses, although this assumption may not hold. Compared with the approximately 670-donor mean, donors in an Asian-associated ancestry cluster had fewer N-insertions in productive TCRs, according to a later genetic analysis. Some IMGT-functional V segments, including TRBV6-2 and TRBV6-3, could not be told apart with the 87-base-pair reads, so those segments were excluded. In a later genetic analysis, a missense DCLRE1C variant was associated with V-gene and J-gene trimming of TCR beta chains, and the association was replicated in an independent cohort. Across donors, most TCR sequences were observed very rarely, whereas some public TCRs were present in many individuals. Because HLA typing was missing for some donors at each locus, association tests included only the typed subset. When HLA alleles, especially DR and DQ, strongly co-occurred, TCR associations were difficult to assign to individual alleles. A further reported finding was that TCR beta sequences accurately predicted the HLA-A and HLA-B alleles for most subjects in the first cohort. In a later analysis, the rate of TCR association differed among HLA loci, with DRB1 alleles having the most associated TCRs and HLA-C alleles having the fewest. A group of highly shared sequence variants was considered likely to be a technical artifact of the sequencing pipeline. In vitro tests confirmed that a few of the cytomegalovirus-associated TCR beta chains recognize cytomegalovirus antigens. The classifier was reported to diagnose cytomegalovirus status with high specificity and sensitivity in both the original and validation cohorts. Most CMV-associated TCR beta chains appeared to be HLA-restricted in a later analysis, and the HLA associations seemed to be driven largely by CMV exposure. According to the authors, the approach could potentially be generalized to other disease states and immunological phenotypes. In the study, roughly 160 TCR beta chains were listed as associated with cytomegalovirus. Correlated functional status among segregating V segments might be attributable to linkage disequilibrium, but an unknown experimental factor could not be ruled out. In an earlier analysis of approximately 600 of the donors, most TCR beta V segments were observed in productive rearrangements about 87% or about 30% of the time, broadly matching IMGT annotations. Specific HLA alleles were associated with roughly 17,000 TCR beta sequences at a false discovery rate of 0.05 in a later analysis. A later analysis found that HLA-associated TCR beta chains were more clonally expanded and had lower generation probabilities than equally common non-associated chains. The only immune exposure information available for the cohort was CMV serostatus. Because counts were too low, about 15 rarely observed V segments, including chromosome 9 orphons, were left out of the earlier analysis of about 620 of the donors.

The cohort was made up of 666 healthy bone marrow donors. All cohort members were sampled while nominally healthy, although unrecorded immune exposures were likely present. The donor tested CMV seronegative and was one of the 352 seronegative cohort members. Each donor provided a peripheral blood sample, and peripheral blood mononuclear cells were used for TCR beta sequencing. The Qiagen DNeasy Blood Extraction Kit was used to extract genomic DNA from the blood cell samples. The library was built by means of the immunoSEQ multiplex PCR assay. For the multiplex PCR, a mixture combining 60 forward primers for TCR Vbeta segments and 13 reverse primers for TCR Jbeta segments was used. Amplification of the CDR3 region of rearranged TCR beta genes was performed with a multiplex PCR assay on genomic DNA. The Illumina HiSeq System was used to sequence the amplified TCR beta libraries as 87-base-pair reads. On the authors' methods: A later analysis counted about 76 million unique TCR beta chains across the 650 to 800 repertoires, and around 9.9 million of these chains were shared by at least two donors. Raw reads were error-corrected and collapsed into unique sequences with a nearest-neighbor algorithm that merged closely related sequences to remove PCR and sequencing errors. CDR3 sequences were aligned to IMGT reference sequences to assign V, D and J gene segments. For a sequence to be retained, a match of at least six nucleotides to both a V gene segment and a J gene segment was required. A rearrangement counted as productive if the CDR3 had no stop codons and remained in frame with V and J, and every other rearrangement counted as non-productive. Following IMGT convention, CDR3 was defined as the stretch from the second conserved V-encoded cysteine to the conserved J-encoded phenylalanine. The earlier analysis of a few hundred of the donors excluded any sequence lacking an unambiguous match to a single V gene segment. In an earlier analysis of almost 600 of the donors, a V segment was called functional when productive rearrangements were above 56.7%, and segregating when the standard deviation between donors exceeded 5%. To diagnose cytomegalovirus status from the catalog of TCR beta chain sequences, a statistical classification framework was built. In a later analysis, TCR nucleotide sequences were compared against IMGT/GENE-DB human TR gene sequences so that V and J genes could be assigned. A later analysis assigned CDR3 sequences and most-parsimonious VDJ recombination scenarios with the TCRdist pipeline. In a later analysis, each TCR beta chain was defined by its CDR3 amino acid sequence together with its V-gene family, and reads lacking a unique V-gene family were excluded. To address suspected cross-contamination and a sequencing artifact, a later analysis removed over 500 highly shared, low-generation-probability nucleotide sequences. In a later analysis, a clonal expansion index was calculated for each public chain from normalized within-repertoire ranks of inferred template counts. In a later analysis, generation probabilities were computed using a VDJ recombination model fitted to out-of-frame rearrangements, and the results were checked against IGoR. A later analysis scored TCR-TCR, TCR-HLA and TCR-CMV co-occurrence with hypergeometric tests, applying a repertoire-size bias correction to TCR pairs. To estimate false discovery rates, a later analysis permuted the HLA or CMV assignments 20 times. In a later analysis, co-occurring TCRs were grouped using DBSCAN, with TCRdist sequence similarity added in when clustering inside HLA-allele-positive subsets. Repertoires with fewer than 30,000 or more than 120,000 public chains, plus five repertoires with anomalous nucleotide sharing, were excluded from co-occurrence clustering. TCRdb re-hosts the immuneACCESS table, in-frame sequences only. Its copies lack some clones; in the studies checked, an unresolved V gene accounts for under half of them, and the cause for the rest is not known. That table is the source of V, J and clone size, and D and trimming were worked out from the DNA. The sample table lists over 100,000 clones, around 64% of them with a count of one. The ten largest clonotypes hold 2% to 2.5% of the sample.

Regarding this clone: This clone's antigen is unknown. No clone much larger than this one lies a single base away; base qualities are absent.

The germline V end is reduced by 4 bases and the J end by 3 bases; junction bases left unmatched: 11. The CDR3 runs 16 residues from the cysteine to the phenylalanine. Only CDR3 DNA is held: 48 bases, read in frame from base 1. The germline V gene sets CDR1 to SGDLS and CDR2 to YYNGEE. Sequencing used PBMCs. The chain employs TRBV9 and TRBJ2-3; TRBD2 matches 7 bases in the middle. The sequence was collected from a woman younger than 45 in good health and CMV-seronegative. The DNA sequence reads TGTGCCAGCAGCCCTAGTACTAGCGCCCCGACAGATACGCAGTATTTT. It is translated as CASSPSTSAPTDTQYF.